Each of the 15 T cell receptor beta chains below was sequenced from the same sample in a study of T cells in Graves' hyperthyroidism and ophthalmopathy. RNA transcripts yielded amplified TCR beta CDR3 regions. TCR CDR3 underwent first-round RT-PCR with the HTBI primer set. TCRdb analysed the multiplex PCR reads with MiXCR anew, one entry per CDR3 protein. The repertoire holds some 300,000 distinct CDR3 sequences, with approximately 17% as singletons. Sequencing was performed on blood. The receptor source for this set is a man aged 25 to 40 with Graves' hyperthyroidism.

The table lists this clonotype with many counts. V is TRBV12-3 or TRBV12-4 and J is TRBJ2-3; perhaps D is TRBD1 or TRBD2 (5 bases each). Trimming pared 6 bases from V and 2 bases from J, leaving 30 bases between. The CDR3 is 20 residues long. CDR3 region: CASRKTGRGGLRVLTDTQYF. The CDR3, as DNA: TGTGCCAGCAGGAAGACGGGCCGGGGCGGGCTCCGTGTACTCACAGATACGCAGTATTTT.

The CDR3 coding sequence is TGTGCCAGCAGTTTATTCCGGGGTCGAGGCAATCAGCCCCAGCATTTT. Protein product: CASSLFRGRGNQPQHF. This chain uses TRBV27 with TRBJ1-5; D gene ambiguous. CDR3 size: 16 residues. Trimming pared 1 base from V and 2 bases from J, leaving 12 bases between. CDR1 MNHEY and CDR2 SMNVEV come from the germline V gene (reference sequence).

In this sample, this clonotype turned up many times. The chain recombines TRBV2 with TRBJ1-5; D is ambiguous. The V end was cut by 4 bases, the J end by 5 bases, with 12 bases between. This CDR3 region has 14 residues. CDR1 is SNHLY and CDR2 is FYNNEI in the germline V gene. DNA of the CDR3: TGTGCCAGCAGTGGAGAGTGGAGGGATCAGCCCCAGCATTTT. Protein product: CASSGEWRDQPQHF.

Worth noting for this clonotype: This clone may be a read error of a much larger clone one base away. The chain combines TRBV3-1 with TRBJ2-5; D unclear. The J call may be mistaken, given a closer DNA end match to TRBJ2-1. This CDR3 has 13 amino acids. From germline, CDR1 is LGHDT and CDR2 YNNKEL (reference sequence). CDR3 coding DNA: TGTGCCAGCAGCCGGAGCCCCGTGGAGACCCAGTTCTTC. Protein sequence: CASSRSPVETQFF.

The V gene is TRBV4-2, the J gene TRBJ2-2; 7 bases align to TRBD1. J lost 4 bases, V lost 4 bases, and 6 bases had no gene match. Per germline, CDR1 LGHNA and CDR2 YNFKEQ. The CDR3 spans 15 residues. CDR3 nucleotide sequence: TGTGCCAGCAGCCCGACAGGGTCGAGCACCGGGGAGCTGTTTTTT. This gives the protein CASSPTGSSTGELFF.

The count of this clonotype is one. Just one base apart from a much larger clone, this may be a read error. The V call is TRBV20-1, the J call TRBJ2-3, with 7 nucleotides matching TRBD2. This CDR3 spans 15 amino acids. CDR1 and CDR2 (germline): DFQATT, SNEGSKA (reference sequence). J was trimmed by 4 bases and V by 5 bases; bases with no gene match: 12. The CDR3 DNA reads as TGCAGTGCTCCGGAAGGGAGGGGCCTGGCAGATACGCAGTATTTT. Translation: CSAPEGRGLADTQYF.

A few counts support this clonotype. This chain joins TRBV5-6 and TRBJ2-7; the match to TRBD2 covers 7 bases. The J segment lost 6 bases and the V segment lost 2 bases, leaving 5 bases of the junction unmatched. CDR3 length: 13 residues. Germline assignment: CDR1 SGHDT and CDR2 YYEEEE. CDR3 nucleotide sequence: TGTGCCAGCAGCTTACGAGGGAGGGGCGAGCAGTACTTC. Its protein product is CASSLRGRGEQYF.

This clonotype was seen more than once but under ten times. The CDR3 sequence: CASSLAAGIGEKLFF. The CDR3 coding sequence is TGCGCCAGCAGCTTGGCCGCGGGAATCGGGGAAAAACTGTTTTTT. The chain links TRBV5-1 to TRBJ1-4; D unclear. The CDR3 is 15 residues long. CDR1 and CDR2 (germline): SGHRS, YFSETQ. Trimming removed 0 bases at V and 8 bases at J, with 14 bases between.

The table lists this clonotype with many counts. V and J are TRBV7-9 and TRBJ2-5; maybe TRBD1 (5 bases). The V and J ends lost 5 bases and 1 base respectively, with 11 bases between them. The germline V gene encodes CDR1 SEHNR and CDR2 FQNEAQ (reference sequence). This CDR3 spans 14 amino acids. As DNA, the CDR3 is TGTGCCAGCAGCCCCCCCACAGGCCAAGAGACCCAGTACTTC. This encodes CASSPPTGQETQYF.

This clonotype was seen many times. The chain combines TRBV6-5 with TRBJ2-7; D unclear. The length of the CDR3 is 14 residues. Trimming took off 0 bases at V and 4 bases at J, with 10 bases between the two ends. CDR1 is MNHEY and CDR2 is SVGAGI in the germline V gene. This chain's CDR3 is CASSYSSADYEQYF. DNA for the CDR3: TGTGCCAGCAGTTACTCCAGTGCCGATTACGAGCAGTACTTC.

At least ten counts were recorded for this clonotype. The chain couples TRBV12-3 or TRBV12-4 to TRBJ1-5, with D hard to call. V shed 6 bases and J shed 4 bases, with 7 bases lying between them. The CDR3 sequence is 12 residues long. CDR3 DNA: TGTGCCAGCAGGTACACTAATCAGCCCCAGCATTTT. Its protein is CASRYTNQPQHF.

This clonotype was observed many times. J is TRBJ2-1 and V is TRBV18, with 9 positions matching TRBD2. V shed 1 base, J shed 7 bases, and the junction held 8 bases outside the gene matches. The CDR3 spans 16 residues. In germline, CDR1 is KGHSH, CDR2 LQKENI. CDR3 amino acids: CASSPLSGSTRNEQFF. For the CDR3, the DNA is TGTGCCAGCTCACCACTTAGCGGGAGCACCAGGAATGAGCAGTTCTTC.

The chain uses TRBV7-3 and TRBJ2-7, with 7 bases matching TRBD1. Unmatched junction bases numbered 4, after V lost 2 bases and J lost 6 bases. The CDR3 sequence is 13 residues long. CDR1 is SGHTA and CDR2 is FQGTGA in the germline V gene. The DNA of the CDR3 is TGTGCCAGCAGCTTAGAGGGGGCCGGCGAGCAGTACTTC. As protein: CASSLEGAGEQYF.

This chain links TRBV10-3 with TRBJ1-2; D perhaps matches TRBD1 (5 bases). The CDR3 has 14 residues. Trimming took 9 bases from V and 4 from J, leaving 18 bases between them. Germline V CDR1 and CDR2: ENHRY, SYGVKD. This CDR3 reads CAIQAVRGSYGYTF. The CDR3 bases are TGTGCCATTCAGGCTGTGCGGGGCAGCTATGGCTACACCTTC.

A note on this clonotype: One base away lies a much larger clone, so this may be a sequencing read error. The chain joins TRBV6-9 to TRBJ1-1; D may be TRBD1 (5 bases). CDR1 and CDR2 (germline): MNHGY, SVAAGI. The CDR3 runs 13 residues. The V end was cut by 1 base, the J end by 4 bases, with 7 bases between. The CDR3 region is CASSYYGATEAFF. CDR3 in DNA: TGTGCCAGCAGTTATTACGGGGCCACTGAAGCTTTCTTT.